This T cell receptor (beta chain) was recorded in a study of post-analysis software for immune sequencing data. Study context: Disease trajectories encompassed relapsing-remitting, secondary progressive and progressive-relapsing multiple sclerosis. Study-level results: A handful of TRBV segments were significantly more frequent in patients than in controls. TRBV5-6, TRBV5-1 and TRBV20-1 were among these segments. A significant reduction in normalized Chao1 diversity was observed in multiple sclerosis patients versus controls. Samples from a shared batch, those prepared together, strongly co-clustered by F measure.

Note on this clonotype: Its specificity is not known.

Germline lookup yields CDR1 DFQATT and CDR2 SNEGSKA (reference sequence). The germline V and J ends were trimmed by 0 bases and 0 bases, with 6 bases remaining between them. CDR3 length: 15 amino acids. Tagging with unique molecular identifiers was a feature of the TCR beta cDNA libraries. One entry per CDR3 protein, called by TCRdb with MiXCR from the PCR reads. This table has around 400,000 distinct CDR3 sequences, 30% to 40% appearing once. The chain combines TRBV20-1 with TRBJ2-6; D remains unclear. This clonotype originated in a girl between 2 and 10 years old with multiple sclerosis. Sample: blood. CDR3 residues: CSARDRISGANVLTF. CDR3 DNA sequence: TGCAGTGCTAGAGACCGGATCTCTGGGGCCAACGTCCTGACTTTC.